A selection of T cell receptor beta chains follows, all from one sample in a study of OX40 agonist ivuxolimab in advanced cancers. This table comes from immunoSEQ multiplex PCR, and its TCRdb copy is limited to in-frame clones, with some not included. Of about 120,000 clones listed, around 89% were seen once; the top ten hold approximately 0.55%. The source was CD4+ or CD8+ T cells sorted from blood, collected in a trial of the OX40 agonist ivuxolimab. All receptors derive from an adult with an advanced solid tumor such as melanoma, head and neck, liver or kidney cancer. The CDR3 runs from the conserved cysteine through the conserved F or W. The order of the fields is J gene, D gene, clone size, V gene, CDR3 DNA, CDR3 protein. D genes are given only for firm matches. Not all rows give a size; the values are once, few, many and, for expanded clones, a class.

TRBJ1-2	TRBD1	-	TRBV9	TGTGCCAGCAGTACTCTCGGGACAGGGAACTATGGCTACACCTTC	CASSTLGTGNYGYTF
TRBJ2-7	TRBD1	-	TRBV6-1	TGTGCCAGCAGTGAACTGGCAGGGGGCTCCTACGAGCAGTACTTC	CASSELAGGSYEQYF
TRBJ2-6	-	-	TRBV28	TGTGCCAGCGCGGGACCACCTGGCTCTGGGGCCAACGTCCTGACTTTC	CASAGPPGSGANVLTF
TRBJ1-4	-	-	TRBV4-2	TGTGCCAGCAGCCAAGATACCATATATTTAGGGGTCCGTAGTGAAAAACTGTTTTTT	CASSQDTIYLGVRSEKLFF
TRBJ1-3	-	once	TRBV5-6	TGTGCCAGCAGCTGGCTGCTCTCTGGAAACACCATATATTTT	CASSWLLSGNTIYF
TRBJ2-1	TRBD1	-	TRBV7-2	TGTGCCAGCAGCTTAGCTCTCGGGACAGCAAATGAGCAGTTCTTC	CASSLALGTANEQFF
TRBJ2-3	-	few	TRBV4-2	TGTGCCAGCAGCCAAGATCGGAGGACAGATACGCAGTATTTT	CASSQDRRTDTQYF
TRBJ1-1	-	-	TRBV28	TGTGCCAGCAGTTTATGGTCGGGTACTGAAGCTTTCTTT	CASSLWSGTEAFF
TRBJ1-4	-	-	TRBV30	TGTGCCTGGGGTGGGACTGAGGGAAGAAAACTGTTTTTT	CAWGGTEGRKLFF
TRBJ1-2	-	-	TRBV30	TGTGCCTGCACAGCCAGTAACTATGGCTACACCTTC	CACTASNYGYTF
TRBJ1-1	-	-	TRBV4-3	TGCGCCAGCAGCCAAGATCCGGGTCAGGCCCGTTTGTGGATTAGCGAAGCTTTCTTT	CASSQDPGQARLWISEAFF
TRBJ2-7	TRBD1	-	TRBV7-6	TGTGCCAGCAGCAGGGGGTCGCGGGACAGGGCCTACGAGCAGTACTTC	CASSRGSRDRAYEQYF
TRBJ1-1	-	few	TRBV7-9	TGTGCCAGCACCCGGGAAGGGGGAACTGAAGCTTTCTTT	CASTREGGTEAFF
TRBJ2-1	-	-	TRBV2	TGTGCCAGCAGTGACCGGGTCCGCTCCTACAATGAGCAGTTCTTC	CASSDRVRSYNEQFF
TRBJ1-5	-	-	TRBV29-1	TGCAGCGTAGGAGGGGAGAACCAGCCCCAGCATTTT	CSVGGENQPQHF
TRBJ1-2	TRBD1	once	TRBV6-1	TGTGCCAGCAGTGTGACAGGGTACGAGGGCTACACCTTC	CASSVTGYEGYTF
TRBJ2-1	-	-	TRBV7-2	TGTGCCAGCAGCTTAACCGGGAATGAGCAGTTCTTC	CASSLTGNEQFF
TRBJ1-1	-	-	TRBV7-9	TGTGCCAGCAGCTTAGATGGGGGGCGAACTGAAGCTTTCTTT	CASSLDGGRTEAFF
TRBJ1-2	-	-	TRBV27	TGTGCCAGCAGCGCCAAAACAGGCTATTATGGCTACACCTTC	CASSAKTGYYGYTF
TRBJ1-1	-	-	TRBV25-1	TGTGCCAGTGTGTGGGCAACGACAGGACACACTGAAGCTTTCTTT	CASVWATTGHTEAFF
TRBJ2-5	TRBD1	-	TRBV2	TGTGCCAGCAGTGGACAGGGTGTAGAGACCCAGTACTTC	CASSGQGVETQYF
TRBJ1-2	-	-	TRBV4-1	TGCGCCAGCAGCCAAGATCTAACCAGGGGACCCAATGGCTACACCTTC	CASSQDLTRGPNGYTF
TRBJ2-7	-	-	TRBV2	TGTGCCAGCAGACGGTACTACGAGCAGTACTTC	CASRRYYEQYF
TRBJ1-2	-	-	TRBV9	TGTGCCAGCAGCCCAAGGGAGCGGGGCAACTATGGCTACACCTTC	CASSPRERGNYGYTF
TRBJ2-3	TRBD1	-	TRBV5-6	TGTGCCAGCAGCTCGGCCGGGACAGGTGGTTCCAGCACAGATACGCAGTATTTT	CASSSAGTGGSSTDTQYF
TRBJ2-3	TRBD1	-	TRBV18	TGTGCCAGCTCACAGACAGGGTCAGATACGCAGTATTTT	CASSQTGSDTQYF
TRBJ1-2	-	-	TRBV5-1	TGCGCCAGCAGCCTGGGGACCGCCACATACTATGGCTACACCTTC	CASSLGTATYYGYTF
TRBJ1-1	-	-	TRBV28	TGTGCCAGCAGCCCCGGATGGGACACTGAAGCTTTCTTT	CASSPGWDTEAFF
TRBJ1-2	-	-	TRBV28	TGTGCCAGCAGTTTCCAATATGGCTACACCTTC	CASSFQYGYTF
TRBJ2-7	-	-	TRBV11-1	TGTGCCAGCAGCTTAGACTCCTTCAAGGGATACGAGCAGTACTTC	CASSLDSFKGYEQYF
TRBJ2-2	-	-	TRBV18	TGTGCCAGCTCACCCTCGCGAGACACCGGGGAGCTGTTTTTT	CASSPSRDTGELFF
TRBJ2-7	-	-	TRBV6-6	TGTGCCAGCAGTTATCAGGCAATAATGGGGGAGCAGTACTTC	CASSYQAIMGEQYF
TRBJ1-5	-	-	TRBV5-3	TGTGCCAGAAGCAGCCGGGACAACAATCAGCCCCAGCATTTT	CARSSRDNNQPQHF
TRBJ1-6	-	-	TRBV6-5	TGTGCCAGCAGTTACTCGATCAATGAACTGTCACCCCTCCACTTT	CASSYSINELSPLHF
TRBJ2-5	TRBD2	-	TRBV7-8	TGTGCCAGCAGCTTATTCGGGGGGGCCTTGGAGACCCAGTACTTC	CASSLFGGALETQYF
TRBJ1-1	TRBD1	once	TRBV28	TGTGCGAGCACCTCTTACAGGGGAGTCGCTGAAGCTTTCTTT	CASTSYRGVAEAFF
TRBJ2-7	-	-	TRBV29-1	TGCAGCGTCCAGGGGGGGGGATACGAGCAGTACTTC	CSVQGGGYEQYF
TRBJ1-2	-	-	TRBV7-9	TGTGCCAGCAGCTTAGAAGGGTATGGCTACACCTTC	CASSLEGYGYTF
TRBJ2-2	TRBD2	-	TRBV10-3	TGTGCCATCAGTGATCGCCGGGGGGGTACCGGGGAGCTGTTTTTT	CAISDRRGGTGELFF
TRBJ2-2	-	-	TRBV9	TGTGCCAGCAGCGTATCTCACTTGGGGCTCAGCGGGGAGCTGTTTTTT	CASSVSHLGLSGELFF
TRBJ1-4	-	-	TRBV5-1	TGCGCCAGCACGTCAACAGGGTCCCCTAATGAAAAACTGTTTTTT	CASTSTGSPNEKLFF
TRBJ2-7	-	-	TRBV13	TGTGCCAGCAGCAGTAACTACGAGCAGTACTTC	CASSSNYEQYF
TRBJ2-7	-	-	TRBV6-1	TGTGCCAGCGGTAGGCCCTACAGTCCCACCTACGAGCAGTACTTC	CASGRPYSPTYEQYF
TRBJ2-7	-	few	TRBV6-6	TGTGCCACCGGGGGAGCCTACGAGCAGTACTTC	CATGGAYEQYF
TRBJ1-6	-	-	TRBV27	TGTGCCAGCAGTTTATCAAACAGGGCAAGTTCACCCCTCCACTTT	CASSLSNRASSPLHF